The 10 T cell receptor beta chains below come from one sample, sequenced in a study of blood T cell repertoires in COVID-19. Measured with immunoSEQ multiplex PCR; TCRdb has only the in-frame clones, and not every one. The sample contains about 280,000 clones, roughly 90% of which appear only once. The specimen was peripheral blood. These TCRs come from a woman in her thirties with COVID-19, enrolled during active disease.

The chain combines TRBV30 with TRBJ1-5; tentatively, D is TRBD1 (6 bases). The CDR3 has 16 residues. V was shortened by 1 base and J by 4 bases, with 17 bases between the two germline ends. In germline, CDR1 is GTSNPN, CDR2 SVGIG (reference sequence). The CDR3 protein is CAWSDAPGHPNQPQHF. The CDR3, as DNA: TGTGCCTGGAGTGACGCTCCGGGACATCCTAATCAGCCCCAGCATTTT.

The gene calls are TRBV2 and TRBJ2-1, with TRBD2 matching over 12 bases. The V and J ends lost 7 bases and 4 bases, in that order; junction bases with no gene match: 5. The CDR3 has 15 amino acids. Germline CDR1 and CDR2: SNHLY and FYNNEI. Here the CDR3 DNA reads TGTGCCAGCACCCCGACTAGCGGGAGTTACAATGAGCAGTTCTTC. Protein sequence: CASTPTSGSYNEQFF.

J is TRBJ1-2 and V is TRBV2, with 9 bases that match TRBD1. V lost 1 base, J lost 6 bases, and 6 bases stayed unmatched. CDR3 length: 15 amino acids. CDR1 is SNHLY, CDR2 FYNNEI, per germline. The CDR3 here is CASSEVATGGDGYTF. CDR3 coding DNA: TGTGCCAGCAGTGAAGTAGCGACAGGGGGGGATGGCTACACCTTC.

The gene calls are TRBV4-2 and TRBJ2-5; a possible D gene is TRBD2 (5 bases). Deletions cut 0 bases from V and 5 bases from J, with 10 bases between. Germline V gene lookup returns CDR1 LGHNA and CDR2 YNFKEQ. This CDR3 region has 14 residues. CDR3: CASSQDEGRETQYF. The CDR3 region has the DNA TGTGCCAGCAGCCAAGATGAGGGAAGGGAGACCCAGTACTTC.

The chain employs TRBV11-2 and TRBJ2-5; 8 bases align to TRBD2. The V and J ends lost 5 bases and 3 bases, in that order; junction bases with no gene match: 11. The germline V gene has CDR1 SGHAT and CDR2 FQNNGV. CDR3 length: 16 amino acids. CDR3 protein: CASSRFPTAGEETQYF. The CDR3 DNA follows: TGTGCCAGCAGCCGATTCCCTACAGCGGGAGAAGAGACCCAGTACTTC.

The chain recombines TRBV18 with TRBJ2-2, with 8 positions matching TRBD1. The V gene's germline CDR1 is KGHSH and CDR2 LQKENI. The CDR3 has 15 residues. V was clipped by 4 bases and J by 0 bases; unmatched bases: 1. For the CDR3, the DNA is TGTGCCAGCTCACGGACAGGGCCGAACACCGGGGAGCTGTTTTTT. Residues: CASSRTGPNTGELFF. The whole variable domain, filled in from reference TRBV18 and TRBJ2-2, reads NAGVMQNPRHLVRRRGQEARLRCSPMKGHSHVYWYRQLPEEGLKFMVYLQKENIIDESGMPKERFSAEFPKEGPSILRIQQVVRGDSAAYFCASSRTGPNTGELFFGEGSRLTVL.

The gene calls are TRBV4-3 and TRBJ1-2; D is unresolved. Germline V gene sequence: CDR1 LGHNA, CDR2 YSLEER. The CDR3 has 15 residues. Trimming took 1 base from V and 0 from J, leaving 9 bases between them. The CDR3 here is CASSQVAGSNYGYTF. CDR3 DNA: TGCGCCAGCAGCCAAGTGGCAGGTTCTAACTATGGCTACACCTTC.

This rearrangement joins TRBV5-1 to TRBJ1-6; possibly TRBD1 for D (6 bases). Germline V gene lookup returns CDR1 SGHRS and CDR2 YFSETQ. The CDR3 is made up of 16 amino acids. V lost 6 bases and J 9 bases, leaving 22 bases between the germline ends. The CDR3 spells CASTFDAGGFGSPLHF. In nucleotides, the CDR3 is TGCGCCAGCACCTTTGACGCGGGGGGCTTTGGTTCACCCCTCCACTTT. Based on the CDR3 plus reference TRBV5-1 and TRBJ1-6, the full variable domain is KAGVTQTPRYLIKTRGQQVTLSCSPISGHRSVSWYQQTPGQGLQFLFEYFSETQRNKGNFPGRFSGRQFSNSRSEMNVSTLELGDSALYLCASTFDAGGFGSPLHFGNGTRLTVT.

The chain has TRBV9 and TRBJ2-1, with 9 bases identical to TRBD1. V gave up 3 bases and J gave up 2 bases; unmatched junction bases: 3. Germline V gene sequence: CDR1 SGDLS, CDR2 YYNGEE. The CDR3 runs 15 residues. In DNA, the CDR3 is TGTGCCAGCAGCGCCTACAGGGGGCCCTACAATGAGCAGTTCTTC. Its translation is CASSAYRGPYNEQFF.

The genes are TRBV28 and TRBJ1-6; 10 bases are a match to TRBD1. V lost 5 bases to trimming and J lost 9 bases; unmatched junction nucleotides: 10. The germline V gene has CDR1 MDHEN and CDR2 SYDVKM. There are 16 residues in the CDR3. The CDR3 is CASSKTGGFRFSPLHF. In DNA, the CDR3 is TGTGCCAGCAGTAAGACAGGGGGCTTTCGGTTTTCACCCCTCCACTTT.